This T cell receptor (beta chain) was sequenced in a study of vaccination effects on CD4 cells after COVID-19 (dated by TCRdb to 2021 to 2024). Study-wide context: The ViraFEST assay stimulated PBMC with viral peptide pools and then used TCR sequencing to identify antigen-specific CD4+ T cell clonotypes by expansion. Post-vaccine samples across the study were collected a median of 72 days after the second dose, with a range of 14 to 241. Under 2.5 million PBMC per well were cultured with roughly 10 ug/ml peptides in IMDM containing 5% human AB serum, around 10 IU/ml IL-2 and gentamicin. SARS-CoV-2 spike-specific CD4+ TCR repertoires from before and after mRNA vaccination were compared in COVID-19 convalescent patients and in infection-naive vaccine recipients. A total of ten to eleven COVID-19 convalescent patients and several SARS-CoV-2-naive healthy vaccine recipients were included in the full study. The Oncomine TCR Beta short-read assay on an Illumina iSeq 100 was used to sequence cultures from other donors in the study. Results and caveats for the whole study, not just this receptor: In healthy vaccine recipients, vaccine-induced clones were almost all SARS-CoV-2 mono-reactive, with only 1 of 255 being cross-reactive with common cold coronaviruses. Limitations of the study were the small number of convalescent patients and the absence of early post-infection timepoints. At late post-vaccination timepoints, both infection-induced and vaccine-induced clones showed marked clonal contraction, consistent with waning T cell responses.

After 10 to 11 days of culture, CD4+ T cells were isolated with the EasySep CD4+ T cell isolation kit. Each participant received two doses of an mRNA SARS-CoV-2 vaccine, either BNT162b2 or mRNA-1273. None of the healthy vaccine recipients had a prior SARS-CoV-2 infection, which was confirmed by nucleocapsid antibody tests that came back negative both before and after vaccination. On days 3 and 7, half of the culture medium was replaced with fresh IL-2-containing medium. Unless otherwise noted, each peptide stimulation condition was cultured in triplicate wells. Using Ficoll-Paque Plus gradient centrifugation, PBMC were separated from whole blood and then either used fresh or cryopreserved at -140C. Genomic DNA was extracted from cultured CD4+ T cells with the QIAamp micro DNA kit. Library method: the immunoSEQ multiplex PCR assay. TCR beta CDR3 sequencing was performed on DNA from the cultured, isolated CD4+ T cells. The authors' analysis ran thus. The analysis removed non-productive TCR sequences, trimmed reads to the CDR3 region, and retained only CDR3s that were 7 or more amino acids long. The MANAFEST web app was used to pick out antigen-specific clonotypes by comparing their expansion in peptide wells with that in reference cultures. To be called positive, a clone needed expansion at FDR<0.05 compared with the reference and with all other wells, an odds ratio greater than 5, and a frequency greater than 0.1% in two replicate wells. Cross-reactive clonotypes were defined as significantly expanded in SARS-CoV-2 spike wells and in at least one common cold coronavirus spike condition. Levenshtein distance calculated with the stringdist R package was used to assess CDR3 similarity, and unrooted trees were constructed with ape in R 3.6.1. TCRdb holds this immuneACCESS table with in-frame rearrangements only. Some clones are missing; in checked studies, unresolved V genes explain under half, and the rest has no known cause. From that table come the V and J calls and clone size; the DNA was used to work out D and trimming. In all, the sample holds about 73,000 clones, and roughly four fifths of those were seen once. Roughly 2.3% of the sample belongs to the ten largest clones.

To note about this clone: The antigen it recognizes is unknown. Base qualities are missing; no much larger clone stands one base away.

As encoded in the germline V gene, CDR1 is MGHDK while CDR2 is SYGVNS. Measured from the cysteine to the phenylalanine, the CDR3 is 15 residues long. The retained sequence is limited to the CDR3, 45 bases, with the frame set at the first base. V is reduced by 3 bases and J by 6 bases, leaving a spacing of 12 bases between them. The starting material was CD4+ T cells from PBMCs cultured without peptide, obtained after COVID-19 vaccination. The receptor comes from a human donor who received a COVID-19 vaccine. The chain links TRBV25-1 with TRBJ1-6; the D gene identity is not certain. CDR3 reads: CASSDLRRFNSPLHF. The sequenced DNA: TGTGCCAGCAGTGACTTGCGGAGGTTTAATTCACCCCTCCACTTT.